This entry lists 17 T cell receptor beta chains sequenced from one sample in a study of T cell repertoires in cytomegalovirus infection. Their antigen targets remain unknown. TCRdb recomputed calls from the reads with MiXCR, one row per CDR3 protein. The table lists hundreds of thousands of distinct CDR3 sequences, about 31% of them singletons. Specimen: cultured CD8+ T cells from PBMCs, collected from culture after CMV antigen stimulation. These receptors were obtained from a human donor in good health (CMV status not recorded). Some clones in this sample may be carry-over from other donors' samples.

This clonotype was seen a handful of times. V is TRBV5-1 and J is TRBJ2-7; 9 bases are a match to TRBD1. This CDR3 has 15 amino acids. The V gene's germline CDR1 is SGHRS and CDR2 YFSETQ. Trimming took 4 bases from V and 4 from J; bases not matched to a gene: 9. The CDR3 loop is CASSPGTGRSYEQYV. For the CDR3, the DNA is TGCGCCAGCAGCCCCGGGACAGGGAGGTCGTACGAGCAGTACGTC.

Only a few counts were recorded for this clonotype. The chain couples TRBV7-9 to TRBJ2-2; the D gene is possibly TRBD1 (5 bases). V was pared by 1 base and J by 0 bases, with 9 bases between. Looked up from germline, CDR1 is SEHNR and CDR2 is FQNEAQ (reference sequence). The CDR3 spans 16 residues. In DNA form, the CDR3 reads TGTGCCAGCAGCTTAGAGGCAGGGACGAACACCGGGGAGCTGTTTTTT. Its protein product is CASSLEAGTNTGELFF.

The chain carries TRBV5-5 and TRBJ2-1; possibly TRBD1 for D (7 bases). The CDR3 has 15 residues. CDR1 and CDR2 from the germline V gene are SGHKS and YYEKEE (reference sequence). Trimming removed 4 bases at V and 0 bases at J, with 11 bases between. CDR3 bases: TGTGCCAGCAGCCGACAGGGAGGCTCCTACAATGAGCAGTTCTTC. This encodes CASSRQGGSYNEQFF.

Only a few counts were recorded for this clonotype. This chain connects TRBV12-3 or TRBV12-4 to TRBJ1-1, with 7 bases identical to TRBD1. V gave up 1 base and J gave up 4 bases; unmatched junction bases: 9. The CDR3 is 16 residues long. CDR3 sequence reads: CASSLDRGEWITEAFF. CDR3 DNA sequence: TGTGCCAGCAGTTTAGACAGGGGAGAATGGATCACTGAAGCTTTCTTT.

This clonotype showed up just a few times. The chain couples TRBV10-3 to TRBJ2-2; 9 positions match TRBD1. J gave up 4 bases and V 10 bases, and 7 bases lay outside the gene matches. The CDR3 loop spans 14 amino acids. The germline V gene encodes CDR1 ENHRY and CDR2 SYGVKD. The CDR3 DNA reads as TGTGCCAGTGGGGGACAGGGAGCCACCGGGGAGCTGTTTTTT. Protein product: CASGGQGATGELFF.

As for this clonotype: This may be a read error: a much more frequent sequence differs by one nucleotide. The J gene is TRBJ2-3, the V gene TRBV12-3 or TRBV12-4; a possible D gene is TRBD2 (7 bases). V lost 7 bases and J lost 5, with 19 bases in between. This CDR3 is 15 amino acids long. In nucleotides, the CDR3 is TGTGCCAGCATAGGGGAGGGACACCTCATAGATACGCAGTATTTT. Its protein is CASIGEGHLIDTQYF.

The V call is TRBV6-5, the J call TRBJ2-1; D is unresolved. The CDR3 has 14 amino acids. V was shortened by 0 bases and J by 10 bases, with 13 bases between the two germline ends. Germline CDR1 and CDR2: MNHEY and SVGAGI. CDR3 protein: CASSYSLLPQEQFF. CDR3 DNA: TGTGCCAGCAGTTACTCTTTACTACCCCAGGAGCAGTTCTTC.

The sample holds one count of this clonotype. The chain employs TRBV9 and TRBJ2-3; possible D gene TRBD2, 7 bases. CDR3 length: 15 amino acids. CDR1 and CDR2 from the germline V gene are SGDLS and YYNGEE. Trimming took off 4 bases at V and 2 bases at J, with 14 bases between the two ends. The CDR3 nucleotides read TGTGCCAGCAGCAGGGGGGGGACTTCCACAGATACGCAGTATTTT. Its protein product is CASSRGGTSTDTQYF.

A few counts support this clonotype. V is TRBV7-2 and J is TRBJ2-3; a weak D match, TRBD2 (6 bases). With 4 bases removed from V and 4 bases from J, the gap between germline ends came to 21 bases. Germline V gives CDR1 SGHTA, CDR2 FQGNSA. This CDR3 region has 17 residues. DNA of the CDR3: TGTGCCAGCAGCTATCGATCTAGCGCGGTATTTGCAGATACGCAGTATTTT. This translates into CASSYRSSAVFADTQYF.

This chain joins TRBV5-6 and TRBJ1-2; no clear D. V lost 1 base and J lost 9, with 7 bases in between. CDR1 is SGHDT and CDR2 is YYEEEE in the germline V gene. CDR3 size: 11 residues. The CDR3 DNA sequence: TGTGCCAGCAGCTTGTCGGAGAGCTACACCTTC. Its translation is CASSLSESYTF.

This clonotype was observed a handful of times. The chain is built from TRBV7-9 and TRBJ2-5; TRBD1 matches 8 bases. Germline CDR1 is SEHNR and CDR2 is FQNEAQ (reference sequence). The CDR3 contains 16 residues. The V and J ends lost 5 bases and 7 bases, in that order; junction bases with no gene match: 15. CDR3 sequence: CASSPRTGNLIGTQYF. CDR3 in DNA: TGTGCCAGCAGCCCCCGGACAGGGAACCTTATTGGGACCCAGTACTTC. The variable domain in full, with the rest retrieved from reference TRBV7-9 and TRBJ2-5, is DTGVSQNPRHKITKRGQNVTFRCDPISEHNRLYWYRQTLGQGPEFLTYFQNEAQLEKSRLLSDRFSAERPKGSFSTLEIQRTEQGDSAMYLCASSPRTGNLIGTQYFGPGTRLLVL.

The J gene is TRBJ2-1, the V gene TRBV11-3; TRBD1 matches 8 bases. The germline V gene has CDR1 SGHNT and CDR2 YENEEA. J gave up 4 bases and V 5 bases, and 7 bases lay outside the gene matches. The CDR3 consists of 15 residues. The CDR3 protein is CASSDRDRRYNEQFF. The CDR3 DNA follows: TGTGCCAGCAGCGACCGGGACAGGAGATACAATGAGCAGTTCTTC.

This clonotype was recorded many times. In nucleotides, the CDR3 is TGCGCCAGCAGCCAAGACAGGGACTCCTACAATGAGCAGTTCTTC. It specifies CASSQDRDSYNEQFF. The gene calls are TRBV4-3 and TRBJ2-1; weak D call: TRBD1 (5 bases). CDR3 length: 15 amino acids. The V gene's germline CDR1 is LGHNA and CDR2 YSLEER. Trimming removed 0 bases from V and 0 bases from J, with 6 bases in between.

This clonotype was found a few times. The J gene is TRBJ2-1, the V gene TRBV6-2 or TRBV6-3; D is tentatively TRBD1 or TRBD2 (5 bases each). Trimming stripped 5 bases from V and 8 bases from J, with 19 bases between. Germline CDR1 MNHEY, CDR2 SVGEGT. The CDR3 has 15 residues. The CDR3 DNA reads TGTGCCAGCAGTCTCCGGGGACCCCACCCTCATGAGCAGTTCTTC. This encodes CASSLRGPHPHEQFF.

This clonotype has more than one count but fewer than ten. The chain is built from TRBV11-2 and TRBJ2-7; maybe TRBD1 (6 bases). The CDR3 has 15 amino acids. The germline V gene has CDR1 SGHAT and CDR2 FQNNGV. V gave up 5 bases and J gave up 0 bases, with 14 bases separating them. The CDR3 sequence: CASSLWTVSSYEQYF. In nucleotides, the CDR3 is TGTGCCAGCAGCCTTTGGACAGTGAGCTCCTACGAGCAGTACTTC.

This chain uses TRBV7-9 with TRBJ1-1; D is unclear. The CDR3 covers 14 residues. CDR1 and CDR2 (germline): SEHNR, FQNEAQ (reference sequence). V was trimmed by 7 bases and J by 0 bases, leaving 12 bases between them. CDR3 residues: CASIPPTVNTEAFF. The CDR3, as DNA: TGTGCCAGCATCCCCCCCACAGTGAACACTGAAGCTTTCTTT.

The V and J genes are TRBV20-1 and TRBJ2-7, with no clear D. The germline V gene encodes CDR1 DFQATT and CDR2 SNEGSKA (reference sequence). Trimming stripped 0 bases from V and 0 bases from J, with 9 bases between. This CDR3 is built from 14 residues. This chain's CDR3 is CSARDPTYSYEQYV. As DNA, the CDR3 is TGCAGTGCTAGAGATCCCACCTACTCCTACGAGCAGTACGTC.